This T cell receptor beta chain originates from a study of OX40 agonist ivuxolimab in advanced cancers. Study details: Three patients, one with hepatocellular carcinoma and two with cutaneous melanoma, responded partially.

The CDR3 runs to 16 residues. Trimming removed 0 bases from V and 7 bases from J, with 16 bases in between. CDR1 is LGHNA and CDR2 is YNFKEQ in the germline V gene. Study findings and constraints: Averaged across samples, CD8+ T cells carried more expanded clones than CD4+ did. Among the lowest levels of clonal expansion were found in partial responders at 0.1-3.0 mg/kg.

The table came from immunoSEQ multiplex PCR; TCRdb's copy has only in-frame clones and leaves some out. The sample contains 20,000 to 25,000 clones, 70% to 90% of which appear only once. A note on this clone: Its specificity is unknown.

Sequences were derived from CD4+ or CD8+ T cells sorted from blood, sampled in a trial of the OX40 agonist ivuxolimab. The TCR sequence derives from an adult with an advanced solid tumor such as melanoma, head and neck, liver or kidney cancer. V and J are TRBV4-2 and TRBJ2-1; D may correspond to TRBD1 or TRBD2 (5 bases each). The CDR3 is CASSQDRGRVGNEQFF. CDR3 sequence (DNA): TGTGCCAGCAGCCAAGATCGGGGCAGGGTGGGAAATGAGCAGTTCTTC.